This TCR beta chain appears in the sequencing data of a study of blood T cells in healthy people across ages (dated by TCRdb to 2014 to 2015). Notes on the research overall: Template switching captured roughly one uniquely barcoded TCR beta cDNA molecule per two T cells in model experiments. To avoid experimental bias, donors of different ages were spread randomly across the sequencing lanes. The donors were divided into four age groups: young (average around 17 years), middle-aged (roughly 40), aged (about 60) and long-lived (around 87). Using the same blood draw, the study looked at two additional independent replicas of 1 million unique cDNA reads for two donors, one aged 18 to 30 and the other aged 80 or older. Age-related changes in TCR beta repertoire diversity were measured in the study by deep sequencing normalized with unique cDNA molecular identifiers.

For this clonotype: The specificity of this receptor is unknown. Mismatch with germline at one junction end may stem from a read error.

Libraries were constructed by 5' RACE. The data were produced on an Illumina HiSeq 2500. A second 7 to 11 cycle PCR used a sample-barcoded 5' primer and a J-beta primer mix. Each TCR beta cDNA molecule received a unique molecular identifier from a template-switch 5' adaptor carrying 12 random nucleotides. Each sample yielded at least 3 million CDR3-containing paired-end reads. First-strand cDNA synthesis was performed from all RNA using the Mint cDNA synthesis kit, with priming by a TRBC-specific oligonucleotide. After uracil-DNA glycosylase treatment, a first 18-cycle PCR used universal primers M1SS and BC2_uni_R on all cDNA. Per the source publication's procedure: Normalization of each sample was performed by random selection of 1 million high-quality reads, each carrying a distinct molecular identifier. Instead of being binned into consensus sequences, reads with shared molecular identifiers were discarded. CDR3 identification, clonotype clustering and error correction used MiTCR with a Q25 quality threshold and the strictest error-elimination algorithm. Lower-bound total TCR beta diversity was estimated with a nonparametric unseen species model using Euler transformation. Using fastp trimming at Q25 and MiXCR clonotype assembly, TCRdb reanalyzed the public sequencing data and kept in-frame beta chains. Rows are unified per CDR3 protein, each entry keeping the most common DNA and genes. The V and J calls shown here were made by TCRdb, not taken from the authors' results. This sample is represented by about 780,000 distinct CDR3 sequences; less than 60% of them were singletons. About a sixth of the sample belongs to the ten largest clones.

As encoded in the germline V gene, CDR1 is SGHTA while CDR2 is FQGNSA. The CDR3 numbers 19 residues from cysteine through phenylalanine. The DNA shown is the 57-base CDR3, in frame from base 1. Overall study results and their limits: Compared with the aged group, more naive CD4+ T cells, fewer expanded clones and increased TCR diversity were shown by the long-lived group, suggesting age selection. Estimates of total diversity based on one million sequenced T cells were considered lower bounds and underestimates. Observed TCR beta diversity correlated strongly with the percentage of naive T cells measured by flow cytometry. Observed TCR beta diversity per million T cells fell roughly linearly with age, and a significant reduction was already apparent by age roughly 41. Bulk unsorted PBMC profiling prevented conclusive comparison of naive and antigen-experienced compartments. The CMV infection status of donors was not known, potentially confounding age-related changes in expanded clonotypes.

The donors were some 36 Caucasian individuals from Russia, aged 6 to 90 years, who were systemically healthy. Approximately 9 milliliters of peripheral blood were collected from each donor into EDTA-treated Vacutainer tubes. PBMCs were isolated by Ficoll-Paque density-gradient centrifugation, with at least 7 million obtained per sample. Total RNA, at least 5 micrograms per sample, was extracted from PBMCs with Trizol reagent. For every donor, flow cytometry on a PBMC aliquot measured the percentage of naive CD45RAhigh/CD27high T cells. The sequence joins TRBV7-2 to TRBJ2-4; 9 middle bases align to TRBD2. The sequenced sample consisted of blood. This sequence originates from an elderly man in good health. The CDR3 protein: CAGSPRVTSGVLAKNIQYF. The nucleotide sequence is TGTGCCGGCAGCCCTAGGGTGACTAGCGGAGTACTAGCCAAGAACATTCAGTACTTC.